This TCR beta chain was documented in a study of memory CD8 T cells in hepatitis C reinfection. Across the study: Late/post reinfection sampling occurred 12 to 24 weeks after detected reinfection.

Only in-frame clones appear in the TCRdb table, and some are missing; sequencing was by immunoSEQ multiplex PCR. There are about 43,000 clones in the sample; nearly 90% occur only once, and approximately 0.67% lies in the top ten. Time point denoted: late/post reinfection, 12 to 24 weeks after detection. No in vitro expansion preceded TCR sequencing of the sorted cells. Germline CDR1 and CDR2: LNHNV and YYDKDF (reference sequence). Trimming left V 4 bases short and J 0 bases short, with 19 bases between. This CDR3 is 18 amino acids long. This TCR was recovered from a man younger than 35 with hepatitis C virus infection. Sequenced material: naive CD8+ T cells sorted from blood. This chain links TRBV15 with TRBJ1-5; a weak D match, TRBD1 (6 bases). For the CDR3, the DNA is TGTGCCACCAGCACCACGGGACATCCCGTTTATAGCAATCAGCCCCAGCATTTT. It specifies CATSTTGHPVYSNQPQHF.